A selection of T cell receptor beta chains follows, all from one sample in a study of shared clonotypes between healthy human individuals. Assay: immunoSEQ multiplex PCR; the TCRdb copy retains only in-frame clones and omits some. Of about half a million clones in the sample, roughly four fifths were seen once. The sample was PBMCs. The source of these receptors is a woman aged 40 to 50 in good health. Some clones in this sample may be carry-over from other donors' samples. Both conserved end residues are part of each CDR3. D genes are given only for firm matches. Only some rows state a clone size, as once, few, many or a class for expanded clones.

V gene	J gene	D gene	clone size	CDR3 protein	CDR3 DNA
TRBV12-5	TRBJ2-5	NA	NA	CASGLSGEQETQYF	TGTGCTAGTGGTTTGTCGGGAGAGCAAGAGACCCAGTACTTC
TRBV15	TRBJ1-5	TRBD1	NA	CATSRTGDQGNQPQHF	TGTGCCACCTCGCGGACAGGCGATCAGGGGAATCAGCCCCAGCATTTT
TRBV5-4	TRBJ2-7	TRBD2	NA	CASTIGAGGPLYEQYF	TGTGCCAGCACTATCGGTGCGGGAGGGCCTCTCTACGAGCAGTACTTC
TRBV28	TRBJ2-7	NA	few	CASSIRVSPYEQYF	TGTGCCAGCAGTATCCGGGTCTCGCCCTACGAGCAGTACTTC
TRBV5-4	TRBJ2-1	NA	few	CASSLDRNSYNEQFF	TGTGCCAGCAGCTTGGACAGAAACTCCTACAATGAGCAGTTCTTC
TRBV5-4	TRBJ2-6	NA	once	CALSFQGSGANVLTF	TGTGCCCTTTCTTTCCAGGGCTCTGGGGCCAACGTCCTGACTTTC
TRBV7-2	TRBJ1-5	NA	NA	CASSPLGEGQPQHF	TGTGCCAGCAGCCCCCTCGGGGAGGGACAGCCCCAGCATTTT
TRBV6-5	TRBJ1-1	TRBD1	once	CASSTPGGTEAFF	TGTGCCAGCAGTACACCAGGGGGCACTGAAGCTTTCTTT
TRBV5-5	TRBJ2-6	NA	NA	CASSFRESRTGANVLTF	TGTGCCAGCAGCTTCAGGGAATCCAGGACTGGGGCCAACGTCCTGACTTTC
TRBV5-1	TRBJ2-2	NA	NA	CASSLVPLTGELFF	TGCGCCAGCAGCTTGGTTCCTCTCACCGGGGAGCTGTTTTTT
TRBV2	TRBJ2-7	TRBD2	NA	CASRLLAGGSYEQYF	TGTGCCAGCAGACTCCTAGCGGGAGGATCCTACGAGCAGTACTTC
TRBV18	TRBJ2-7	NA	few	CASSPNGGRLGEQYF	TGTGCCAGCTCACCGAATGGGGGCCGACTCGGGGAGCAGTACTTC
TRBV10-2	TRBJ1-2	NA	many	CASSEMVSNYGYTF	TGCGCCAGCAGTGAAATGGTCTCTAACTATGGCTACACCTTC
TRBV5-6	TRBJ2-7	TRBD1	NA	CASSSYRDREYYEQYF	TGTGCCAGCAGCTCGTACCGGGACAGAGAATACTACGAGCAGTACTTC
TRBV18	TRBJ2-1	TRBD2	NA	CASSQTSGKYNEQFF	TGTGCCAGCTCACAGACTAGCGGGAAGTACAATGAGCAGTTCTTC
TRBV30	TRBJ2-7	NA	NA	CAWSVAYEQYF	TGTGCCTGGAGTGTGGCTTACGAGCAGTACTTC
TRBV6-1	TRBJ2-7	NA	NA	CASSSVGGVEQYF	TGTGCCAGCAGCTCCGTGGGGGGTGTCGAGCAGTACTTC
TRBV4-2	TRBJ2-7	NA	NA	CASSLAGSYEQYF	TGTGCCAGCAGCTTGGCAGGGAGCTACGAGCAGTACTTC
TRBV10-3	TRBJ1-2	TRBD1	NA	CAISEAPGQGYGYTF	TGTGCCATCAGTGAGGCCCCGGGACAGGGTTATGGCTACACCTTC
TRBV28	TRBJ2-2	NA	NA	CASSSGTGGRELFF	TGTGCCAGCAGTTCTGGGACCGGGGGTCGGGAGCTGTTTTTT
TRBV6-1	TRBJ1-2	NA	NA	CASSERSTGSGVGGYTF	TGTGCCAGCAGTGAAAGGTCGACAGGTTCTGGAGTGGGGGGCTACACCTTC
TRBV13	TRBJ1-1	NA	once	CASSLGTGKNTEAFF	TGTGCCAGCAGCTTAGGGACAGGAAAGAACACTGAAGCTTTCTTT
TRBV28	TRBJ2-7	NA	NA	CASSFLGGGYEQYF	TGTGCCAGCAGTTTTTTGGGAGGAGGTTACGAGCAGTACTTC
TRBV28	TRBJ1-2	TRBD1	NA	CASSLSPWTGDYGYTF	TGTGCCAGCAGTTTATCCCCGTGGACAGGGGATTATGGCTACACCTTC
TRBV19	TRBJ2-1	NA	NA	CASSLRTENNEQFF	TGTGCCAGTAGCCTCCGGACTGAGAACAATGAGCAGTTCTTC
TRBV19	TRBJ2-1	NA	NA	CASSIGPTTGNEQFF	TGTGCCAGTAGTATAGGTCCGACTACAGGGAATGAGCAGTTCTTC
TRBV27	TRBJ2-1	TRBD2	NA	CASRGLAASSYNEQFF	TGTGCCAGCCGGGGACTAGCGGCCAGCTCCTACAATGAGCAGTTCTTC
TRBV7-6	TRBJ2-3	TRBD2	NA	CASSLRLAGVPDTQYF	TGTGCCAGCAGCCTCCGACTAGCGGGAGTCCCAGATACGCAGTATTTT
TRBV5-4	TRBJ2-7	NA	NA	CASSQALQTTYEQYF	TGTGCCAGCAGCCAAGCGCTTCAGACTACCTACGAGCAGTACTTC
TRBV5-1	TRBJ1-1	NA	few	CASSLRIGESTEAFF	TGCGCCAGCAGCTTGAGGATAGGGGAGAGCACTGAAGCTTTCTTT
TRBV19	TRBJ1-1	NA	NA	CASSSHSTMNTEAFF	TGTGCCAGTAGTAGCCACAGTACGATGAACACTGAAGCTTTCTTT
TRBV27	TRBJ2-3	TRBD1	NA	CASSLRQGYTDTQYF	TGTGCCAGCAGTCTAAGACAGGGGTATACAGATACGCAGTATTTT
TRBV5-4	TRBJ2-3	NA	many	CASSFGRSTDTQYF	TGTGCCAGCAGCTTTGGTCGGAGCACAGATACGCAGTATTTT
TRBV4-2	TRBJ2-1	NA	NA	CASSQRVTAGYNEQFF	TGTGCCAGCAGCCAACGTGTTACAGCCGGCTACAATGAGCAGTTCTTC
TRBV2	TRBJ2-1	NA	once	CASIRSRLVNEQFF	TGTGCCAGCATACGGAGCCGGCTCGTCAATGAGCAGTTCTTC
TRBV5-6	TRBJ2-1	TRBD2	NA	CASSLVAGGPGEQFF	TGTGCCAGCAGCTTGGTGGCGGGAGGGCCCGGTGAGCAGTTCTTC
TRBV7-3	TRBJ1-1	NA	NA	CASSLDPQIEAFF	TGCGCCAGCAGCTTAGACCCTCAGATTGAAGCTTTCTTT
TRBV10-3	TRBJ1-5	NA	NA	CAISGEISNQPQHF	TGTGCCATCTCCGGGGAAATTAGCAATCAGCCCCAGCATTTT
TRBV18	TRBJ1-1	TRBD1	NA	CASSPTGQENTEAFF	TGTGCCAGCTCACCGACGGGACAGGAGAACACTGAAGCTTTCTTT
TRBV7-9	TRBJ2-3	NA	NA	CASSLPTSNTDTQYF	TGTGCCAGCAGCTTGCCCACGTCCAACACAGATACGCAGTATTTT
TRBV10-3	TRBJ2-1	TRBD1	once	CAGKRDRVDNEQFF	TGTGCCGGAAAACGGGACAGGGTGGACAATGAGCAGTTCTTC
TRBV19	TRBJ1-2	NA	NA	CASSIDQAATAYGYTF	TGTGCCAGTAGTATAGATCAGGCGGCCACAGCCTATGGCTACACCTTC
TRBV19	TRBJ1-2	TRBD1	NA	CASLTPDRAGQGYTF	TGTGCCAGTCTCACCCCGGACAGGGCGGGCCAGGGCTACACCTTC
TRBV30	TRBJ1-4	NA	once	CASSGTDNEKLFF	TGTGCCTCCTCCGGGACGGATAATGAAAAACTGTTTTTT
TRBV18	TRBJ1-4	NA	once	CASSPGLTVTNEKLFF	TGTGCCAGCTCACCTGGTCTGACTGTAACTAATGAAAAACTGTTTTTT
TRBV27	TRBJ2-7	TRBD1	NA	CASSRTGQWVGSSYEQYF	TGTGCCAGCAGCCGAACGGGACAGTGGGTGGGAAGCTCCTACGAGCAGTACTTC
TRBV7-3	TRBJ2-1	TRBD2	NA	CASSLTRPSGNHEQFF	TGTGCCAGCAGCTTAACGAGGCCTAGCGGGAACCATGAGCAGTTCTTC
TRBV27	TRBJ2-7	NA	NA	CASSPPMASHPYEQYF	TGTGCCAGCAGCCCACCCATGGCTAGCCATCCCTACGAGCAGTACTTC
TRBV7-2	TRBJ2-5	NA	NA	CASSSPGTQETQYF	TGTGCCAGCAGCTCCCCCGGGACGCAAGAGACCCAGTACTTC
TRBV27	TRBJ1-2	NA	NA	CASSFHGAAYGYTF	TGTGCCAGCAGTTTTCACGGGGCGGCCTATGGCTACACCTTC
TRBV6-5	TRBJ2-3	NA	few	CASSYREDTQYF	TGTGCCAGCAGTTACAGGGAGGATACGCAGTATTTT
TRBV2	TRBJ2-1	NA	NA	CASTDLAFGEQFF	TGTGCCAGCACTGACTTAGCGTTCGGTGAGCAGTTCTTC
TRBV6-5	TRBJ2-4	NA	NA	CASSPRGAPKNIQYF	TGTGCCAGCAGCCCCCGGGGGGCTCCCAAAAACATTCAGTACTTC
TRBV5-1	TRBJ1-1	NA	NA	CASSFRGATEAFF	TGCGCCAGCAGCTTTCGGGGGGCCACTGAAGCTTTCTTT
TRBV6-5	TRBJ1-1	TRBD1	NA	CASKKGQGNTEAFF	TGTGCCAGTAAGAAGGGACAGGGGAACACTGAAGCTTTCTTT
TRBV10-3	TRBJ2-1	TRBD2	NA	CAISGAGGLDEQFF	TGTGCCATCAGTGGAGCGGGAGGATTGGATGAGCAGTTCTTC